These T cell receptor beta chains were read from a single sample in a study of regulatory T cells in long-lasting Graves disease. TCRdb itself ran the multiplex PCR reads through MiXCR, one entry per CDR3 protein. The sample comprises some 340,000 distinct CDR3 sequences, roughly 12% of which are singletons, and over 15% rests with the top ten. These same records also appear under a second study, on T cells in Graves' hyperthyroidism and ophthalmopathy.

The source material was peripheral blood mononuclear cells (PBMCs), sampled at new diagnosis, from a patient treated with antithyroid drugs. The receptor source for this set is a woman between 18 and 29 years old with Graves disease. The conserved cysteine and the conserved F or W are not part of the CDR3 here.

v_call: TRBV7-8
j_call: TRBJ1-2
cdr3_aa: ASSLIVLPGVNDGYT

v_call: TRBV5-1
j_call: TRBJ1-2
cdr3_aa: VMDSLNYGYT

v_call: TRBV12-3/TRBV12-4
j_call: TRBJ2-1
cdr3_aa: ASSLVSALEQF

v_call: TRBV20-1
j_call: TRBJ2-7
cdr3_aa: SASRSDEQY

v_call: TRBV11-3
j_call: TRBJ2-1
cdr3_aa: ASSLVGGSTEQF

v_call: TRBV6-2/TRBV6-3
j_call: TRBJ2-7
cdr3_aa: ASKVTGGTYEQY

v_call: TRBV19
j_call: TRBJ1-5
cdr3_aa: ASSIGGLNRPQH

v_call: TRBV27
j_call: TRBJ1-4
cdr3_aa: ASTPYTGTGEAEKLF

v_call: TRBV3-2
j_call: TRBJ1-2
cdr3_aa: ASSQGTGTANYGYT

v_call: TRBV28
j_call: TRBJ2-5
cdr3_aa: ASSLPEQETQY

v_call: TRBV5-6
j_call: TRBJ1-1
cdr3_aa: ASSLFWKKKNTEAF

v_call: TRBV9
j_call: TRBJ1-1
cdr3_aa: ASSADSHTEAF

v_call: TRBV6-1
j_call: TRBJ1-1
cdr3_aa: ASRDRWGSTEAF

v_call: TRBV5-6
j_call: TRBJ1-5
cdr3_aa: ASSLGPYSNQPQH

v_call: TRBV7-8
j_call: TRBJ2-1
cdr3_aa: ASSLPRYEQF

v_call: TRBV6-2/TRBV6-3
j_call: TRBJ2-3
cdr3_aa: ASSSVAGDSTDTQY

v_call: TRBV25-1
j_call: TRBJ2-1
cdr3_aa: ASTLLVGDEQF

v_call: TRBV9
j_call: TRBJ2-2
cdr3_aa: ASSPSSSGELF

v_call: TRBV20-1
j_call: TRBJ2-5
cdr3_aa: SATWSAPLRQETQY

v_call: TRBV19
j_call: TRBJ1-5
cdr3_aa: ASSLTGRGQPQH

v_call: TRBV7-6
j_call: TRBJ1-1
cdr3_aa: ASSRLGQGGSEAF

v_call: TRBV6-2/TRBV6-3
j_call: TRBJ1-3
cdr3_aa: ATQRLSGNTIY

v_call: TRBV5-1
j_call: TRBJ2-7
cdr3_aa: ASSLGGGARSYEQY

v_call: TRBV5-6
j_call: TRBJ2-1
cdr3_aa: ASTLAGASYNEQF

v_call: TRBV7-2
j_call: TRBJ2-3
cdr3_aa: ASSPEGVVGSLY

v_call: TRBV4-1
j_call: TRBJ1-1
cdr3_aa: ASSQDTGEAF

v_call: TRBV2
j_call: TRBJ1-1
cdr3_aa: ASRGGYTEAF